The clone carrying this T cell receptor (beta chain) has at least ten counts. Its antigen is as yet unknown. There are 12 residues in the CDR3. The V end was cut by 5 bases, the J end by 2 bases, with 7 bases between. The V gene's germline CDR1 is SEHNR and CDR2 FQNEAQ (reference sequence). Beta-chain TCR CDR3 regions were amplified from RNA transcripts. After a first-round RT-PCR with HTBI primers, a second-round multiplex PCR was run. From the multiplex PCR reads, TCRdb called clonotypes with MiXCR, one entry per CDR3 protein. Among 740,000 or so distinct CDR3 sequences, 40% were seen once, and the ten largest hold around 40%. The sample is drawn from a study of Graves' ophthalmopathy and Graves' hyperthyroidism. Study as a whole: Peripheral blood samples were taken at initial diagnosis, before any treatment.

Lactation, pregnancy, uncontrolled infections and other autoimmune diseases were all grounds for excluding patients. General observations from the study: Distinction of ophthalmopathy from stable hyperthyroidism by a 13-signature model reached roughly 87% sensitivity and just under 84% specificity.

Sequenced: peripheral blood. The sequence derives from an adult man with Graves' ophthalmopathy. J is TRBJ2-7 and V is TRBV7-9; D is ambiguous. The DNA of the CDR3 is TGTGCCAGCAGCCCCCCCGCCTACGAGCAGTACTTC. Its protein product is CASSPPAYEQYF.